This TCR beta chain stems from a study of glioma-infiltrating T cells after dendritic cell vaccination. Across the whole study: Patients had newly diagnosed or recurrent glioblastoma and received dendritic cell vaccines. Three intradermal dendritic cell vaccine injections were given every two weeks.

CDR1 is MNHEY, CDR2 SMNVEV, per germline (reference sequence). The CDR3 covers 13 residues. V was cut by 6 bases and J by 2 bases, with 10 bases left in between. Clones were sequenced by immunoSEQ multiplex PCR, and TCRdb holds only the in-frame ones, with some missing. The repertoire holds fewer than 85,000 clones, with 80% to 85% as singletons. The TCR sequence derives from a human donor with glioblastoma. Here the sequenced sample was blood, taken before dendritic cell vaccination. The J gene is TRBJ2-5, the V gene TRBV27; D is possibly TRBD2 (6 bases). The CDR3: CASSTGLQETQYF. CDR3 in DNA: TGTGCCAGCAGCACGGGACTTCAAGAGACCCAGTACTTC.